This T cell receptor (beta chain) appears in the sequencing data of a study of T cells after yellow fever vaccination (dated by TCRdb to about 2019). Notes on the research overall: The SMART-Seq v4 Ultra Low Input RNA kit was used to prepare libraries from fractions with low cell numbers. Blood was drawn at multiple timepoints before and after primary and secondary immunization, with bulk PBMC replicates and cell subsets isolated. Two healthy male donors, one aged 18 to 29 and one aged 30 to 40 years, made up the cohort. To track T-cell clones before and after primary and booster YFV17D yellow fever vaccination, bulk TCR alpha and beta repertoires were sequenced longitudinally.

This clonotype has just a few counts. What antigen it recognizes has not been identified. Base qualities are not at hand, and no much larger clone is one base apart. The paper as a whole reports these results and caveats: A small fraction of clonotypes appeared in both the CD4 and CD8 compartments, likely as a result of convergent recombination. The study included only a couple of donors, which limits how far the findings can be generalized. Compared with the primary T-cell response, the secondary T-cell response was faster but weaker, reaching its peak on day 5 rather than on day 15. Most clones expanded after primary vaccination (about 95% of CD4 and over 80% of CD8) were re-detected after the booster, suggesting that broad memory maintenance occurred. Computational filtering was required because FACS-sorted repertoires could contain abundant contaminating clonotypes from the bulk population.

TCR cDNA was made using 5'RACE template switching, a step that added a universal primer site and unique molecular identifiers. cDNA synthesis was primed from both the TCR alpha and TCR beta constant segments. Two PCR steps were used to amplify libraries, with sample barcodes and sequencing adapters being added in the second step. Sequencing of libraries was performed on Illumina HiSeq 2500 (2x100 bp) or NovaSeq (2x150 bp). The study's own analysis went as follows. Demultiplexing of reads and collapsing into UMI consensus sequences were performed with MIGEC, and V(D)J alignment was carried out with MiXCR. Vaccine-responding clonotypes were identified with edgeR using replicate PBMC samples, with FDR below 0.01 and a log2 fold change above 5 up to day 15 being required. Each bulk clonotype was labeled CD4 or CD8 based on which sequenced repertoire, CD4 or CD8, contained the clonotype at higher abundance. TCRdb itself trimmed the public reads at Q25 with fastp, ran MiXCR and retained productive beta chains. A single entry per CDR3 protein holds the most common genes and DNA from its merged rows. TCRdb's processing, not the authors', yielded these V and J calls. A total of fewer than 450,000 distinct CDR3 sequences appear in this sample, 7% to 9% of them only once. The ten largest clones take up under 20% of the sample.

Sample treatment or condition, as interpreted from the label and publication: live attenuated yellow fever vaccine strain. At every blood-draw timepoint, two biological replicates of bulk PBMCs were collected. A standard Ficoll-Paque protocol was used to isolate PBMCs from peripheral blood. RNA was extracted with TriZol from bulk PBMCs, CD4 and CD8 fractions, and dextramer-positive and dextramer-negative fractions. This receptor was obtained from a man aged 18 to 29 who received the YFV17D yellow fever vaccine. This specimen was PBMCs, taken about 49 days after the first yellow fever vaccination.

DNA sequence: TGTGCCAGCAGCCAACGGGGGGACAGGGAAGCTTTCTTT. It is translated as CASSQRGDREAFF. The rearrangement joined TRBV3-1 to TRBJ1-1; 8 of the junction bases match TRBD1. Germline trimming: 2 bases from V, 8 bases from J; junction bases outside gene matches: 4. CDR1 and CDR2 (LGHDT, YNNKEL) derive from the germline V gene (reference sequence). The CDR3 goes from the cysteine to the phenylalanine over 13 residues. Only the CDR3 DNA stays, 39 bases, in frame from base 1.